A selection of T cell receptor beta chains follows, all from one sample in a study of blood T cell repertoires in COVID-19. Sequencing used immunoSEQ multiplex PCR; TCRdb keeps in-frame clones, though not all of them. There are 250,000 to 400,000 clones in the sample; approximately 90% occur only once, and 1.5% to 2% lies in the top ten. The source material was peripheral blood. The receptors come from a woman in her thirties with COVID-19, enrolled during active disease. CDR3s include the opening cysteine and the closing phenylalanine or tryptophan. Size tells how often a clone was seen (once, few, many) or the class of an expanded clone, and some rows leave it out.

V	length	size	CDR3
TRBV2	15	.	CASSERQGVIYGYTF
TRBV18	15	.	CASSPPTGAGTEAFF
TRBV29-1	14	.	CSVEGGGVPDTQYF
TRBV28	14	.	CASSTLRAGSGYTF
TRBV10-3	13	.	CAISGPSGNTIYF
TRBV4-3	15	.	CASSAGDRGNYGYTF
TRBV4-1	14	.	CASSQPTGGYEQYF
TRBV7-6	18	.	CASSPAGSGGRTNEKLFF
TRBV4-3	13	once	CASSQDLEETQYF
TRBV6-5	13	.	CASRRLAGNEQFF
TRBV19	14	.	CASSDRGRYEKLFF
TRBV6-5	15	few	CASSLGQGYRSPLHF
TRBV7-2	17	.	CASSLGTSGGAIDTQYF
TRBV5-4	13	.	CASSPDTGYGYTF